Here is one TCR beta chain with its context. This sample was taken from a study of blood T cell repertoires in COVID-19. The CDR3 is made up of 12 amino acids. Germline CDR1 reads SEHNR; CDR2 reads FQNEAQ (reference sequence). V lost 3 bases and J lost 3, with 5 bases in between. Per the study methods: Estimation of nucleated cell counts was performed using reference gene primer amplification. TCRdb keeps only in-frame clones here, not all; method: immunoSEQ multiplex PCR. The D gene and trimming were derived from the DNA, and the V and J assignments and clone size from that table. Here the sample spans around 20,000 clones, 85% to 95% being singletons.

The chain is built from TRBV7-9 and TRBJ1-2; D not resolved. Source material: peripheral blood. This receptor was taken from a human donor in a cohort sampled during active COVID-19. The CDR3 coding sequence is TGTGCCAGCAGCTTCGCAGACTATGGCTACACCTTC. Amino acids: CASSFADYGYTF.